This T cell receptor (beta chain) was captured by sequencing in a study of blood T cell repertoires in COVID-19. As to this clone: Distinct nucleotide sequences in the sample also encode this CDR3.

Germline CDR1 and CDR2: MNHEY and SMNVEV (reference sequence). CDR3 length: 14 residues. Trimming removed 4 bases from V and 4 bases from J; junction bases left unmatched: 4. Method: immunoSEQ multiplex PCR; TCRdb's copy keeps in-frame clones and lacks some. The repertoire consists of approximately 530,000 clones, with about 88% occurring once and the leading ten covering roughly 8%. V and J are TRBV27 and TRBJ1-2, with 9 bases matching TRBD1. Material: peripheral blood. The origin of this receptor is a woman aged 50 to 65 with COVID-19, enrolled during active disease. The CDR3 reads CASSSTGGGYGYTF. The CDR3 DNA reads TGTGCCAGCAGTTCAACAGGGGGCGGCTATGGCTACACCTTC.